A single sample gave rise to the 30 T cell receptor beta chains below, sequenced in a study of T-cell memory formation after mild COVID-19. MiXCR was run by TCRdb on the 5' RACE reads, yielding one entry per CDR3 protein. The sample comprises roughly 150,000 distinct CDR3 sequences, around 15% of which are singletons, and 14% rests with the top ten. Specimen: PBMCs or a T cell subset sorted from them (not recorded which). The receptor set was obtained from an adult woman who had mild COVID-19 (a few samples of this study predate the infection). Cell type and time point are not known.

This clonotype was seen ten or more times. The chain carries TRBV5-1 and TRBJ2-1; D remains unclear. Germline V gene data show CDR1 as SGHRS and CDR2 as YFSETQ. V dropped 2 bases and J dropped 6 bases, with 12 bases sitting between them. The CDR3 is 14 residues long. The CDR3 protein is CASSFLGSSNEQFF. CDR3 in DNA: TGCGCCAGCAGCTTCCTAGGATCAAGCAATGAGCAGTTCTTC.

The chain uses TRBV28 and TRBJ2-5, with no clear D. This CDR3 has 14 residues. Germline V gene sequence: CDR1 MDHEN, CDR2 SYDVKM. V gave up 5 bases and J gave up 4 bases, with 14 bases separating them. The CDR3 DNA follows: TGTGCCAGCAGTCCCTCTCCCGGCCGAGAGACCCAGTACTTC. This codes for CASSPSPGRETQYF.

A few counts support this clonotype. The chain has TRBV24-1 and TRBJ2-3; D is unclear. Germline V gene sequence: CDR1 KGHDR, CDR2 SFDVKD. Trimming cost V 0 bases and J 4 bases, with 4 bases left between them. The CDR3 contains 13 residues. The CDR3 DNA follows: TGTGCCACCAGTGATTTGGGGCCAGATACGCAGTATTTT. Its protein is CATSDLGPDTQYF.

CDR3 amino acids: CSVGGRENIQYF. The CDR3 coding sequence is TGCAGCGTTGGAGGCAGAGAAAACATTCAGTACTTC. The chain uses TRBV29-1 and TRBJ2-4; D gene ambiguous. This CDR3 spans 12 amino acids. Trimming cost V 4 bases and J 5 bases, with 9 bases left between them. The germline gives CDR1 SQVTM, CDR2 ANQGSEA. Based on the CDR3 plus reference TRBV29-1 and TRBJ2-4, the full variable domain is SAVISQKPSRDICQRGTSLTIQCQVDSQVTMMFWYRQQPGQSLTLIATANQGSEATYESGFVIDKFPISRPNLTFSTLTVSNMSPEDSSIYLCSVGGRENIQYFGAGTRLSVL.

The chain joins TRBV9 to TRBJ1-1; D uncertain. The length of the CDR3 is 15 residues. Per germline, CDR1 SGDLS and CDR2 YYNGEE. Trimming stripped 0 bases from V and 7 bases from J, with 16 bases between. The CDR3 nucleotides are TGTGCCAGCAGCGTAGAGGATGAGGCCGCGGGTGAAGCTTTCTTT. Amino acids: CASSVEDEAAGEAFF.

The table lists this clonotype with many counts. J is TRBJ1-1 and V is TRBV2; D might be TRBD1 (5 bases). There are 15 residues in the CDR3. CDR1 SNHLY and CDR2 FYNNEI come from the germline V gene. V was shortened by 2 bases and J by 6 bases, with 16 bases between the two germline ends. The CDR3 bases are TGTGCCAGCAGTGAAAAACAGGCAATCCACCCTGAAGCTTTCTTT. As protein: CASSEKQAIHPEAFF. Using reference TRBV2 and TRBJ1-1 for the parts outside the CDR3, the full variable domain is EPEVTQTPSHQVTQMGQEVILRCVPISNHLYFYWYRQILGQKVEFLVSFYNNEISEKSEIFDDQFSVERPDGSNFTLKIRSTKLEDSAMYFCASSEKQAIHPEAFFGQGTRLTVV.

J is TRBJ1-5 and V is TRBV12-3 or TRBV12-4; 8 nucleotides match TRBD1. The V and J ends lost 6 bases and 4 bases, in that order; junction bases with no gene match: 8. The length of the CDR3 is 15 residues. The CDR3 DNA follows: TGTGCCAGCAGGCGGGGCAGGGGGCAGAATCAGCCCCAGCATTTT. Translating gives CASRRGRGQNQPQHF.

Only a few counts were recorded for this clonotype. J is TRBJ2-1 and V is TRBV4-1; 9 positions agree with TRBD2. CDR3 length: 17 residues. V lost 0 bases, J lost 6 bases, and 9 bases stayed unmatched. Germline V CDR1 and CDR2: MGHRA, YSYEKL. The CDR3: CASSQDLAGLAVNEQFF. CDR3 bases: TGCGCCAGCAGCCAAGATCTAGCGGGACTTGCTGTCAATGAGCAGTTCTTC.

This rearrangement joins TRBV6-6 to TRBJ2-2, with no clear D. The V and J ends lost 5 bases and 7 bases respectively, with 14 bases between them. This CDR3 contains 14 residues. Germline CDR1 MNHNY, CDR2 SVGAGI (reference sequence). CDR3 in amino acids: CASSSSLLRGELFF. CDR3 in DNA: TGTGCCAGCAGTAGCTCACTGCTCCGCGGGGAGCTGTTTTTT.

This clonotype was seen only a few times. The J gene is TRBJ2-3, the V gene TRBV9, with D perhaps matching TRBD1 (6 bases). V was cut by 0 bases and J by 2 bases, with 19 bases left in between. Looked up from germline, CDR1 is SGDLS and CDR2 is YYNGEE. The CDR3 consists of 18 residues. The CDR3 reads CASSVEGVVLSSTDTQYF. The CDR3 bases are TGTGCCAGCAGCGTAGAGGGGGTGGTTCTTTCCTCCACAGATACGCAGTATTTT.

The J gene is TRBJ2-1, the V gene TRBV27; TRBD1 is a possible D gene (6 bases). V was cut by 5 bases and J by 2 bases, with 13 bases left in between. CDR1 and CDR2 (germline): MNHEY, SMNVEV (reference sequence). The CDR3 sequence is 15 residues long. CDR3 protein: CASSQDSDTYNEQFF. The CDR3 DNA is TGTGCCAGCAGTCAGGACAGCGACACCTACAATGAGCAGTTCTTC.

In its sample, this clonotype was seen a few times. The rearrangement links TRBV25-1 to TRBJ2-7, with D maybe TRBD2 (5 bases). This CDR3 is built from 12 residues. V was shortened by 8 bases and J by 2 bases, with 10 bases between the two germline ends. CDR1 is MGHDK and CDR2 is SYGVNS in the germline V gene. The CDR3 DNA reads as TGTGCCAGCGGCGACGGGGCCTACGAGCAGTACTTC. As protein: CASGDGAYEQYF.

The CDR3 is CASSFYELVTTYSEQYF. DNA of the CDR3: TGTGCCAGCAGCTTTTATGAGCTAGTGACTACATATTCCGAGCAGTACTTC. This rearrangement joins TRBV7-8 to TRBJ2-7, with D maybe TRBD2 (5 bases). Germline V gene lookup returns CDR1 SGHVS and CDR2 FQNEAQ. Trimming stripped 3 bases from V and 6 bases from J, with 24 bases between. This CDR3 spans 17 amino acids.

The chain uses TRBV29-1 and TRBJ1-1; D not resolved. This CDR3 spans 16 amino acids. Germline V gene lookup returns CDR1 SQVTM and CDR2 ANQGSEA. The ends were cut back, 1 base at V and 3 bases at J, with 18 bases in the middle. For the CDR3, the DNA is TGCAGCGTTGAAGTTCATATTAATCTCGTGGACACTGAAGCTTTCTTT. It is translated as CSVEVHINLVDTEAFF.

This clonotype has just a few counts. The gene calls are TRBV6-6 and TRBJ2-7, with D possibly TRBD1 on 5 matching bases. Trimming removed 5 bases from V and 4 bases from J, with 21 bases in between. Germline values: CDR1 MNHNY, CDR2 SVGAGI (reference sequence). This CDR3 has 16 residues. The CDR3 loop reads CASSTLRGQWLYEQYF. The CDR3 nucleotides are TGTGCCAGCAGTACTCTAAGGGGTCAGTGGTTGTACGAGCAGTACTTC.

This clonotype has at least ten counts. This chain links TRBV4-1 with TRBJ2-1; perhaps TRBD2 as D (6 bases). This CDR3 is built from 16 residues. CDR1 is MGHRA, CDR2 YSYEKL, per germline. Trimming left V 0 bases short and J 9 bases short, with 18 bases between. CDR3 sequence: CASSQDGVAGRTEQFF. In DNA, the CDR3 is TGCGCCAGCAGCCAAGATGGGGTGGCAGGGAGGACTGAGCAGTTCTTC.

This chain links TRBV27 with TRBJ1-5; 9 nucleotides align to TRBD1. Trimming removed 1 base from V and 4 bases from J; junction bases left unmatched: 5. From germline, CDR1 is MNHEY and CDR2 SMNVEV (reference sequence). The CDR3 sequence is 16 residues long. Here the CDR3 DNA reads TGTGCCAGCAGTTTATTGGGACAGGGATTTAATCAGCCCCAGCATTTT. This encodes CASSLLGQGFNQPQHF.

This clonotype was recorded many times. The rearrangement uses TRBV12-3 or TRBV12-4 and TRBJ1-4; D is uncertain. The CDR3 is 14 residues long. V gave up 5 bases and J gave up 5 bases, with 12 bases separating them. Here the CDR3 reads CASSVGELNEKLFF. The CDR3 DNA follows: TGTGCCAGCAGTGTCGGGGAGCTAAATGAAAAACTGTTTTTT.

The chain couples TRBV7-9 to TRBJ2-5; 10 bases are a match to TRBD2. The CDR3 spans 18 residues. The trim removed 10 bases at V and 5 bases at J, leaving 22 bases unmatched. Germline V gene lookup returns CDR1 SEHNR and CDR2 FQNEAQ (reference sequence). CDR3 in DNA: TGTGCCACCCCGGCGGGGAAACTAGCGGGATTTACAGGGGAGACCCAGTACTTC. Its protein product is CATPAGKLAGFTGETQYF.

This sequence joins TRBV5-4 and TRBJ2-3; tentatively, D is TRBD1 or TRBD2 (6 bases each). The germline V gene encodes CDR1 SGHNT and CDR2 YYREEE (reference sequence). V lost 0 bases and J 4 bases, leaving 12 bases between the germline ends. The CDR3 length is 15 residues. CDR3 coding DNA: TGTGCCAGCAGCTTGGGGACTAAGGGGGCAGATACGCAGTATTTT. Protein: CASSLGTKGADTQYF. The entire variable domain, with the rest obtained from reference TRBV5-4 and TRBJ2-3, is as follows: ETGVTQSPTHLIKTRGQQVTLRCSSQSGHNTVSWYQQALGQGPQFIFQYYREEENGRGNFPPRFSGLQFPNYSSELNVNALELDDSALYLCASSLGTKGADTQYFGPGTRLTVL.

The chain recombines TRBV4-1 with TRBJ2-3; D is perhaps TRBD1 (5 bases). Germline V gives CDR1 MGHRA, CDR2 YSYEKL. This CDR3 spans 15 amino acids. The ends were cut back, 1 base at V and 1 base at J, with 9 bases in the middle. This CDR3 is CASSQVGRGTDTQYF. CDR3 DNA: TGCGCCAGCAGCCAAGTAGGCAGGGGCACAGATACGCAGTATTTT.

The genes are TRBV5-6 and TRBJ1-4; 9 bases agree with TRBD1. V was clipped by 0 bases and J by 8 bases; unmatched bases: 2. The CDR3 sequence is 14 residues long. The germline gives CDR1 SGHDT, CDR2 YYEEEE. CDR3 DNA sequence: TGTGCCAGCAGCTTGGTACAGGGGGCCGAAAAACTGTTTTTT. This encodes CASSLVQGAEKLFF.

The J gene is TRBJ2-5, the V gene TRBV12-3 or TRBV12-4; 12 bases line up with TRBD1. With 0 bases clipped from V and 6 bases from J, the junction kept 5 bases outside the gene matches. The CDR3 is 16 residues long. In nucleotides, the CDR3 is TGTGCCAGCAGTTTAGCGAGGGACAGGGGGCAACAGACCCAGTACTTC. Encoded protein: CASSLARDRGQQTQYF.

This clonotype was seen only a few times. V and J are TRBV10-3 and TRBJ2-7; D is unresolved. CDR3 size: 11 residues. Germline V gene lookup returns CDR1 ENHRY and CDR2 SYGVKD. The V and J ends lost 8 bases and 0 bases respectively, with 5 bases between them. In DNA, the CDR3 is TGTGCCATCGGCAGCTCCTACGAGCAGTACTTC. Its translation: CAIGSSYEQYF.

The rearrangement uses TRBV11-1 and TRBJ2-1; the D gene is possibly TRBD2 (6 bases). This CDR3 has 18 residues. V gave up 1 base and J gave up 0 bases, with 16 bases separating them. Per germline, CDR1 SGHAT and CDR2 FQDESV (reference sequence). The CDR3 nucleotides are TGTGCCAGCAGCTTAGGAAGGGGCGGGACGAGCTCCTACAATGAGCAGTTCTTC. Residues: CASSLGRGGTSSYNEQFF. The full variable domain, completed using reference TRBV11-1 and TRBJ2-1, is EAEVAQSPRYKITEKSQAVAFWCDPISGHATLYWYRQILGQGPELLVQFQDESVVDDSQLPKDRFSAERLKGVDSTLKIQPAELGDSAMYLCASSLGRGGTSSYNEQFFGPGTRLTVL.

The chain is built from TRBV12-3 or TRBV12-4 and TRBJ1-2, with D possibly matching TRBD1 (5 bases). The CDR3 contains 13 residues. Trimming stripped 4 bases from V and 6 bases from J, with 12 bases between. The CDR3 spells CASSSRTSDGYTF. DNA for the CDR3: TGTGCCAGCAGTTCCCGGACAAGCGATGGCTACACCTTC.

This clonotype was counted a few times. J is TRBJ2-5 and V is TRBV9, with TRBD2 matching over 13 bases. J lost 5 bases, V lost 2 bases, and 6 bases had no gene match. The germline V gene has CDR1 SGDLS and CDR2 YYNGEE. The CDR3 contains 16 residues. CDR3 bases: TGTGCCAGCAGCGTCAGGACTAGCGGGAGAACGGAGACCCAGTACTTC. Its protein product is CASSVRTSGRTETQYF.

This clonotype appeared a few times. This rearrangement joins TRBV6-1 to TRBJ2-7; 7 positions match TRBD1. The germline gives CDR1 MNHNS, CDR2 SASEGT. This CDR3 contains 12 residues. The V segment lost 7 bases and the J segment 3 bases; nucleotides outside the gene matches: 3. CDR3 region: CASTGTDYEQYF. The CDR3 nucleotides read TGTGCCAGCACCGGGACAGACTACGAGCAGTACTTC.

This clonotype was found a few times. The chain joins TRBV14 to TRBJ2-1; TRBD2 aligns across 10 bases. V was clipped by 4 bases and J by 7 bases; unmatched bases: 10. This CDR3 is 16 amino acids long. Germline CDR1 reads SGHDN; CDR2 reads FVKESK. DNA of the CDR3: TGTGCCAGCAGCCCGGGGACTAGCGTATTAAGGAATGAGCAGTTCTTC. Its protein product is CASSPGTSVLRNEQFF.

This clonotype appeared a few times. This chain joins TRBV29-1 and TRBJ1-5; TRBD1 might be the D (5 bases). There are 13 residues in the CDR3. V lost 4 bases, J lost 4 bases, and 11 bases lay in between. Germline V gives CDR1 SQVTM, CDR2 ANQGSEA. The CDR3 DNA is TGCAGCGTTGCCGGGGCGGTTAATCAGCCCCAGCATTTT. Protein sequence: CSVAGAVNQPQHF.